The clone carrying this T cell receptor (beta chain) was observed a few times. The antigen remains undetermined. These data originate in a study of cytomegalovirus exposure and HLA in healthy donors. Study conclusions and caveats: In a later analysis, across HLA loci, associated TCR counts were highest for DRB1, lowest for HLA-C. Per a later analysis, HLA-associated TCR beta chains showed more clonal expansion than other, equally common TCR beta chains.

V was pared by 4 bases and J by 0 bases, with 3 bases of the junction left unmatched. The CDR3 length is 15 residues. Germline V lookup: CDR1 MNHNS, CDR2 SASEGT. Researchers ran the PCR with 60 Vbeta and 13 Jbeta primers. Libraries were prepared by immunoSEQ multiplex PCR; TCRdb keeps only in-frame clonotypes and omits some of them. The sample consists of 85,000 to 110,000 clones, roughly 66% of them appearing once. The sequence was obtained from a woman between 50 and 59 years old in good health and CMV-seronegative. The chain links TRBV6-1 to TRBJ1-5; 7 bases match TRBD1. Source material: PBMCs. The CDR3 DNA reads TGTGCCAGCAGTGCGACAGGGAATAGCAATCAGCCCCAGCATTTT. Its translation: CASSATGNSNQPQHF.